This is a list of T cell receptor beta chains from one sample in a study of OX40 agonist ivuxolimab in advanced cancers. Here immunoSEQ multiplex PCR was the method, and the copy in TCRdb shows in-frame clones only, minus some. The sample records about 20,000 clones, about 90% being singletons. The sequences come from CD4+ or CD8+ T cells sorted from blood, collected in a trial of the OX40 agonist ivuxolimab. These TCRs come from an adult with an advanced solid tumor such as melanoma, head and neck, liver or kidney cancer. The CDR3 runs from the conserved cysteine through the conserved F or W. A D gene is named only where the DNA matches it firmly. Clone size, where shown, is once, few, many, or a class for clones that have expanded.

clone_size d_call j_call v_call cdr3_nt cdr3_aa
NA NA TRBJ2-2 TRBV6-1 TGTGCCAGCCCAAAGTCCGGGGAGCTGTTTTTT CASPKSGELFF
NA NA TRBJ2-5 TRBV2 TGTGCCAGCAGTGAGGAGGGCAGGGAGACCCAGTACTTC CASSEEGRETQYF
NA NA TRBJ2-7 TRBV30 TGTGCCTGGAGTATTGCAGGGCGCGAGCAGTACTTC CAWSIAGREQYF
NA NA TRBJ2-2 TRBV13 TGTGCCAGCAGCCTCCACGCGGTCGGGGAGCTGTTTTTT CASSLHAVGELFF
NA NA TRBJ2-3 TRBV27 TGTGCCAGCAGTTGGACGAGGAGCGCAGATACGCAGTATTTT CASSWTRSADTQYF
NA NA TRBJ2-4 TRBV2 TGTGCCAGCAGGGACCCCGGAGCCAAAAACATTCAGTACTTC CASRDPGAKNIQYF
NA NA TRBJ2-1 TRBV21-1 TGTGCCAGCAGCAAAGTGACCGGGACAGGGGGTCTGAATGAGCAGTTCTTC CASSKVTGTGGLNEQFF
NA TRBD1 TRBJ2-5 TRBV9 TGTGCCAGCAGCCCGGGACAGGCAGACCAAGAGACCCAGTACTTC CASSPGQADQETQYF
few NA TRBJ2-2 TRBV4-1 TGCGCCAGCAGCCAACGAAACGAGGGTACCGGGGAGCTGTTTTTT CASSQRNEGTGELFF
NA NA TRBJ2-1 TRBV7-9 TGTGCCAGCAGTTCAAGAGGGGGGCTGGTATTCAATGAGCAGTTCTTC CASSSRGGLVFNEQFF
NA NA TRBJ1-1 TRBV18 TGTGCCAGCTCACCTATGGGGGAAGACACTGAAGCTTTCTTT CASSPMGEDTEAFF
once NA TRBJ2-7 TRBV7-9 TGTGCCAGCACTCTCCGGGACGCCCCCTACGAGCAGTACTTC CASTLRDAPYEQYF
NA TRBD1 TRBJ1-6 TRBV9 TGTGCCAGCAGCGTCGGACAGGAGATAAATTCACCCCTCCACTTT CASSVGQEINSPLHF
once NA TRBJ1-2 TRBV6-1 TGTGCCACGGAGGACGACTATGGCTACACCTTC CATEDDYGYTF
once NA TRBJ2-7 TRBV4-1 TGCGCCAGCAGCCAAGAGAGGGCGGGGGCGGGCTACGAGCAGTACTTC CASSQERAGAGYEQYF
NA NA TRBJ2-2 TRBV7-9 TGTGCCAGCAGCTCCCAGGGCCCCGGGGAGCTGTTTTTT CASSSQGPGELFF
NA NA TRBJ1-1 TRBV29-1 TGCAGCGTTCTCCCGGGGAACACTGAAGCTTTCTTT CSVLPGNTEAFF
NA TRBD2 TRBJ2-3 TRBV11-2 TGTGCCAGCAGCTCCGACCTTCCGACTAGCGGGGGGACAGATACGCAGTATTTT CASSSDLPTSGGTDTQYF
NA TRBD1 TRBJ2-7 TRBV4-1 TGCGCCAGCAGCCAGCCCGGGACAGGGGCCTACGAGCAGTACTTC CASSQPGTGAYEQYF
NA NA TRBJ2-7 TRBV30 TGTGCCTGGGATGGATCCTACGAGCAGTACTTC CAWDGSYEQYF
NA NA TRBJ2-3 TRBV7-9 TGTGCCAGCAGCCAACAGGGAGGAGATACGCAGTATTTT CASSQQGGDTQYF